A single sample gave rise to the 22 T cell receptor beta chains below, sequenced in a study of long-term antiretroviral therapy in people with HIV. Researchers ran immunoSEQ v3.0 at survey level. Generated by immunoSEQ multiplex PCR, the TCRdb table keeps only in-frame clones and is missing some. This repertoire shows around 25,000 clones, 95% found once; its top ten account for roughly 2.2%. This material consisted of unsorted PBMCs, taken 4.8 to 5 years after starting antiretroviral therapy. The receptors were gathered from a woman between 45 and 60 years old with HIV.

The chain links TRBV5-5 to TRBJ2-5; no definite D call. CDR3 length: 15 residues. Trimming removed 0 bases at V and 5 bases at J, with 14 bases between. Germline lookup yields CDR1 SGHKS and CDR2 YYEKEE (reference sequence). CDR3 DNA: TGTGCCAGCAGCTTGGGACAAGTTACCAGGGAGACCCAGTACTTC. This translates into CASSLGQVTRETQYF.

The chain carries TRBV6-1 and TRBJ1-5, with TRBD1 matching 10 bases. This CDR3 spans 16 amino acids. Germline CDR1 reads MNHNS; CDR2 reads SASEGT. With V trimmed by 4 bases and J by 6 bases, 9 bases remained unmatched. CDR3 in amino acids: CASSGTGQGSVQPQHF. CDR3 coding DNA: TGTGCCAGCAGTGGAACGGGACAGGGGTCCGTTCAGCCCCAGCATTTT.

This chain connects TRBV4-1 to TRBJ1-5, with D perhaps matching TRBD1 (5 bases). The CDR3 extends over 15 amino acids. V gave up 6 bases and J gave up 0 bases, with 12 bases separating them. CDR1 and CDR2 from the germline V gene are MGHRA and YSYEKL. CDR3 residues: CASSYGADSNQPQHF. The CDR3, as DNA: TGCGCCAGCAGTTATGGGGCGGATAGCAATCAGCCCCAGCATTTT.

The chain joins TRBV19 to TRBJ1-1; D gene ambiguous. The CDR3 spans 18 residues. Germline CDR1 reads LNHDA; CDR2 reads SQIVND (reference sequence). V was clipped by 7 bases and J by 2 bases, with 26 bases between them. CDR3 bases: TGTGCCAGTACCCGCCGACAAATATCCACCTCGGCAAACACTGAAGCTTTCTTT. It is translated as CASTRRQISTSANTEAFF.

The CDR3 sequence is CASSNGNKETQYF. In DNA form, the CDR3 reads TGTGCCAGCAGCAACGGGAATAAAGAGACCCAGTACTTC. The chain uses TRBV7-6 and TRBJ2-5, with D perhaps TRBD2 (5 bases). Germline assignment: CDR1 SGHVS and CDR2 FNYEAQ. The CDR3 totals 13 residues. V dropped 5 bases and J dropped 3 bases, with 10 bases sitting between them.

The CDR3 here is CASSTGRGYGYTF. DNA of the CDR3: TGTGCCAGCAGCACCGGACGGGGCTATGGCTACACCTTC. The gene calls are TRBV7-9 and TRBJ1-2, with D unclear. Germline V gene lookup returns CDR1 SEHNR and CDR2 FQNEAQ (reference sequence). Trimming removed 5 bases at V and 4 bases at J, with 11 bases between. The CDR3 sequence is 13 residues long.

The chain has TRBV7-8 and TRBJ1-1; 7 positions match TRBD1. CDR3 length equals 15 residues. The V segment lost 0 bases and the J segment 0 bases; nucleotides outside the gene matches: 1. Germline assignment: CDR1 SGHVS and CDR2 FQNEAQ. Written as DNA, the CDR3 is TGTGCCAGCAGCTTAGCAGGGGGCATGAACACTGAAGCTTTCTTT. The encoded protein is CASSLAGGMNTEAFF.

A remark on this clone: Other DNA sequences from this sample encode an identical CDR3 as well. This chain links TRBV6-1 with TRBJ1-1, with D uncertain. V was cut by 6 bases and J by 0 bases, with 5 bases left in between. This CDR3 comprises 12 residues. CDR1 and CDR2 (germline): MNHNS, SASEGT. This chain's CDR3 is CASSRLNTEAFF. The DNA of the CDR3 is TGTGCCAGCAGCCGATTGAACACTGAAGCTTTCTTT.

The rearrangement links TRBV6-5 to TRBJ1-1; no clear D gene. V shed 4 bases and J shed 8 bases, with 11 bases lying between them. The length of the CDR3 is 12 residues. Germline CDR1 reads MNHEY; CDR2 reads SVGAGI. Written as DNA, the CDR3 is TGTGCCAGCAGTTTCATAGGCGAGGAAGCTTTCTTT. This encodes CASSFIGEEAFF.

The CDR3 DNA reads as TGTGCCAGCAGCTCCAGACTAGCGGGAGTAGGACCCAATAGGCAGTATTTT. It translates to CASSSRLAGVGPNRQYF. The V and J genes are TRBV11-2 and TRBJ2-3; TRBD2 matches at 12 bases. Germline trimming cut 4 bases from V and 11 bases from J; bases unmatched to any gene: 16. Germline CDR1 is SGHAT and CDR2 is FQNNGV. This CDR3 comprises 17 residues.

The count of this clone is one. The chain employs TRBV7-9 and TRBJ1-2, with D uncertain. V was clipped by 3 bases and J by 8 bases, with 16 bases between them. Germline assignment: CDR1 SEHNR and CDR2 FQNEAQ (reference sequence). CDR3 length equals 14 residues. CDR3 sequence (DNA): TGTGCCAGCAGCTTTCCCCCATCCCGGGAGGGCTACACCTTC. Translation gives CASSFPPSREGYTF.

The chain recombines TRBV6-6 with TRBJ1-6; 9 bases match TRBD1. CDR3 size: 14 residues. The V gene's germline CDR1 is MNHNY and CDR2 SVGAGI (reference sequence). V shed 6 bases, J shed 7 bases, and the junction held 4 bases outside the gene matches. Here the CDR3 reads CASRTGTGNSPLHF. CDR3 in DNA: TGTGCCAGCAGGACCGGGACAGGGAATTCACCCCTCCACTTT.

The CDR3 nucleotides read TGTGCCAGCGCTTGGGCCTACGAGCAGTACTTC. Translated, it gives CASAWAYEQYF. The gene calls are TRBV28 and TRBJ2-7; D call uncertain. The germline CDR1 and CDR2 sequences are MDHEN and SYDVKM. Deletions cut 8 bases from V and 2 bases from J, with 7 bases between. The CDR3 loop spans 11 amino acids.

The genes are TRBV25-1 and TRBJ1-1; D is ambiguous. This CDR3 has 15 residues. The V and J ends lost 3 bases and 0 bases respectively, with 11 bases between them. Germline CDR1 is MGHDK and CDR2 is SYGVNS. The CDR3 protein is CASSDPSNMNTEAFF. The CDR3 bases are TGTGCCAGCAGTGATCCCTCAAATATGAACACTGAAGCTTTCTTT.

The CDR3 DNA reads as TGTGCCAGCAGCACCCGACAGGGGGCGAACACTGAAGCTTTCTTT. Amino acid sequence: CASSTRQGANTEAFF. This chain joins TRBV7-3 and TRBJ1-1; 10 positions match TRBD1. The CDR3 consists of 15 residues. Germline assignment: CDR1 SGHTA and CDR2 FQGTGA. Germline trimming cut 5 bases from V and 1 base from J; bases unmatched to any gene: 4.

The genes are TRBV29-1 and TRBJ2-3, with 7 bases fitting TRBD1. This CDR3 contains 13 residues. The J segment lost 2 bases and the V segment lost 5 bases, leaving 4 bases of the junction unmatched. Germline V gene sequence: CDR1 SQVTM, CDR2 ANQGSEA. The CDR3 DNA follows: TGCAGCGTTTCAGGGGGAATCACAGATACGCAGTATTTT. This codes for CSVSGGITDTQYF.

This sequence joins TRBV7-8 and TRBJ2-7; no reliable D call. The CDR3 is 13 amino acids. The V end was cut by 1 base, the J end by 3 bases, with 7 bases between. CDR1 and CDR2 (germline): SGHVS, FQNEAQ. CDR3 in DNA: TGTGCCAGCAGCTTAGGCCTAATCTACGAGCAGTACTTC. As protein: CASSLGLIYEQYF.

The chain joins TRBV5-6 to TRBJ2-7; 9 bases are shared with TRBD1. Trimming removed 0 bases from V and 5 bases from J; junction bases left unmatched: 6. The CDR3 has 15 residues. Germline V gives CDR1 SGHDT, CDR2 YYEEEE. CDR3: CASSLDRDRDNEQYF. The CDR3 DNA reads TGTGCCAGCAGCTTGGACAGGGACAGGGATAACGAGCAGTACTTC. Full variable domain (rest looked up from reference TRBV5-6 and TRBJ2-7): DAGVTQSPTHLIKTRGQQVTLRCSPKSGHDTVSWYQQALGQGPQFIFQYYEEEERQRGNFPDRFSGHQFPNYSSELNVNALLLGDSALYLCASSLDRDRDNEQYFGPGTRLTVT.

This chain's CDR3 is CASRRQGAITGELFF. CDR3 DNA: TGTGCCAGCAGAAGACAGGGGGCAATCACCGGGGAGCTGTTTTTT. V is TRBV6-1 and J is TRBJ2-2; 10 positions match TRBD1. The CDR3 is 15 amino acids. Looked up from germline, CDR1 is MNHNS and CDR2 is SASEGT. V gave up 6 bases and J gave up 4 bases; unmatched junction bases: 5.

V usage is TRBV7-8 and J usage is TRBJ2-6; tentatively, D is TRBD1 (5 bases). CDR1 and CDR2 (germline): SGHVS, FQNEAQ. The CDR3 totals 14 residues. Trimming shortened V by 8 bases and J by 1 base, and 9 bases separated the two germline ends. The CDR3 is CASRQTSGANVLTF. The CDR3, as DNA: TGTGCCAGCCGACAGACGTCTGGGGCCAACGTCCTGACTTTC. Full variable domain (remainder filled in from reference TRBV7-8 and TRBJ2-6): GAGVSQSPRYKVAKRGQDVALRCDPISGHVSLFWYQQALGQGPEFLTYFQNEAQLDKSGLPSDRFFAERPEGSVSTLKIQRTQQEDSAVYLCASRQTSGANVLTFGAGSRLTVL.

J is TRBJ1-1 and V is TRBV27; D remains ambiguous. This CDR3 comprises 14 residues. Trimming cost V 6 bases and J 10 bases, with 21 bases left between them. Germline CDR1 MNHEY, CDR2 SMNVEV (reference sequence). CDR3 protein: CASSPLRTAWRAFF. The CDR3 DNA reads TGTGCCAGCAGCCCTCTTAGGACTGCCTGGCGAGCTTTCTTT.

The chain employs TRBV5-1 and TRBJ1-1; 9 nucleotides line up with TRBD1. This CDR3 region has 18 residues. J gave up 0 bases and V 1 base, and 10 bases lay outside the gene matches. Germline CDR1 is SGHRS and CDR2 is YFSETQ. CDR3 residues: CASSLYFGTGNMNTEAFF. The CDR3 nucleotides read TGCGCCAGCAGCTTGTATTTCGGGACAGGGAACATGAACACTGAAGCTTTCTTT.